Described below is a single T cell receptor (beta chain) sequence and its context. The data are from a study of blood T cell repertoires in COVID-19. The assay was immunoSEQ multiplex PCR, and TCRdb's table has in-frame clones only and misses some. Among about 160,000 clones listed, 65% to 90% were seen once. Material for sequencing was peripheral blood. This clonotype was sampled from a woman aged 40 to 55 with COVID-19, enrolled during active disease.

Written as DNA, the CDR3 is TGCGCCAGCAGAACTCTTATGAACACTGAAGCTTTCTTT. This sequence encodes CASRTLMNTEAFF. The chain employs TRBV5-1 and TRBJ1-1; D is ambiguous. Germline V CDR1 and CDR2: SGHRS, YFSETQ. This CDR3 region has 13 residues. V shed 5 bases and J shed 0 bases, with 8 bases lying between them.